Given below is one T cell receptor (beta chain) in context. The entry originates in a study of blood T cell repertoires in COVID-19. Overall study: Donors in the United States, Italy and Spain gave samples during acute or convalescent COVID-19. Nucleic acid was either cDNA or gDNA, and it came from T cells, B-cell-depleted T cells, or PBMCs.

The V gene lost 3 bases and the J gene lost 6 bases, with 13 bases spanning the gap. CDR1 is SQVTM, CDR2 ANQGSEA, per germline. This CDR3 has 13 residues. Patients in Seattle were enrolled during active infection, then followed longitudinally. As processed by the authors: Estimation of nucleated cell counts relied on the amplification of reference gene primers. Data came from immunoSEQ multiplex PCR; TCRdb stores just in-frame clones and leaves some out. Clonal size and the V and J genes are those of that table, whereas D and trimming came from the DNA. Counted here are under 250,000 clones, about nine tenths occurring once; the ten biggest clones make up around 10%.

The sequencing sample was made of peripheral blood. The genes are TRBV29-1 and TRBJ2-3; D gene ambiguous. The source of this sequence is a man aged 45-60 years with COVID-19, enrolled during active disease. The CDR3 region is CSVDDLPGDTQYF. The CDR3, as DNA: TGCAGCGTTGATGACCTCCCCGGGGATACGCAGTATTTT.